These T cell receptor beta chains were read from a single sample in a study of radiation and T cells in renal cell carcinoma. Assay used: immunoSEQ multiplex PCR; TCRdb lists only in-frame clones, some missing. The table lists around 81,000 clones, around four fifths of them singletons. The sample was blood, taken from a patient whose treatment included radiotherapy and nephrectomy. These receptors all stem from a man aged 45 to 65 with renal cell carcinoma. CDR3s include the opening cysteine and the closing phenylalanine or tryptophan. A D gene is named only where the DNA matches it firmly. The size entry is marked missing in some rows and otherwise reads once, few, many or a size class.

cdr3_nt | cdr3_aa | j_call | d_call | cdr3_length | clone_size | v_call
TGCGCCAGCAGCCCCATAGCGGGAGAGGGCAATGAGCAGTTCTTC | CASSPIAGEGNEQFF | TRBJ2-1 | TRBD2 | 15 | NA | TRBV5-1
TGTGCCAGCAGTGAAGGGGCGGGGATTAAAGGGTACAATGAGCAGTTCTTC | CASSEGAGIKGYNEQFF | TRBJ2-1 | NA | 17 | NA | TRBV6-1
TGTGCCAGCAGCTTAGGGCAGATGAACACTGAAGCTTTCTTT | CASSLGQMNTEAFF | TRBJ1-1 | NA | 14 | NA | TRBV11-1
TGTGCCAGCTTGATCGGAGGTGGCGGGGAGCTGTTTTTT | CASLIGGGGELFF | TRBJ2-2 | NA | 13 | NA | TRBV6-1
TGTGCCAGCAGCCAAGGAGGTAGCGGCTACACCTTC | CASSQGGSGYTF | TRBJ1-2 | NA | 12 | few | TRBV14
TGTGCCAGTAGTATAGGCGCGGGGGGGCCGACTGAGACCCAGTACTTC | CASSIGAGGPTETQYF | TRBJ2-5 | TRBD2 | 16 | NA | TRBV19
TGTGCCATCAGTGAGTCGACTGGGAATGAGCAGTTCTTC | CAISESTGNEQFF | TRBJ2-1 | NA | 13 | NA | TRBV10-3
TGCGCCAGCAGCTGGGCAGGGGGCAACACTGAAGCTTTCTTT | CASSWAGGNTEAFF | TRBJ1-1 | TRBD1 | 14 | NA | TRBV5-1
TGTGCCAGCAGCCCCGGCAGGGGTTCCGAGACCCAGTACTTC | CASSPGRGSETQYF | TRBJ2-5 | NA | 14 | NA | TRBV9
TGTGCCAGCAGCTGGGGGCTTGGAGAAGATACGCAGTATTTT | CASSWGLGEDTQYF | TRBJ2-3 | NA | 14 | NA | TRBV7-9
TGTGCCAGCAGCTTAATGGGGGGCACTGAAGCTTTCTTT | CASSLMGGTEAFF | TRBJ1-1 | NA | 13 | NA | TRBV7-6
TGTGCCTGGAGTTCCGGAAATAGTCAGCCCCAGCATTTT | CAWSSGNSQPQHF | TRBJ1-5 | NA | 13 | NA | TRBV30
TGCGCCAGCAGCTTAGGAACAGGGAACACTGAAGCTTTCTTT | CASSLGTGNTEAFF | TRBJ1-1 | NA | 14 | once | TRBV5-1
TGCGCCAGCAGCCAAGACGACGCAGGGTCCTACAATGAGCAGTTCTTC | CASSQDDAGSYNEQFF | TRBJ2-1 | NA | 16 | NA | TRBV4-1
TGTGCCAGCAGCTTAATCCGCAGGGCGTCCGGTTACACTGAAGCTTTCTTT | CASSLIRRASGYTEAFF | TRBJ1-1 | NA | 17 | NA | TRBV7-8
TGTGCCAGCAATTACTCAAGGACAGGGCGGAATGGCTACACCTTC | CASNYSRTGRNGYTF | TRBJ1-2 | TRBD1 | 15 | NA | TRBV6-5
TGTGCCAGCAGTGAATGGTCGGATTCACCCCTCCACTTT | CASSEWSDSPLHF | TRBJ1-6 | NA | 13 | NA | TRBV6-1
TGCGCCAGCAGCCAAGGCCACCATAATTCACCCCTCCACTTT | CASSQGHHNSPLHF | TRBJ1-6 | NA | 14 | NA | TRBV4-1
TGCAGCGTTGGCGGGAGTGGGTCCTACGAGCAGTACTTC | CSVGGSGSYEQYF | TRBJ2-7 | TRBD2 | 13 | once | TRBV29-1
TGTGCCATCAGTGAGGTAGCTAACTATGGCTACACCTTC | CAISEVANYGYTF | TRBJ1-2 | NA | 13 | NA | TRBV10-3
TGCGCCAGCAGCTTCCAGCAGGGGGGATCAGATACGCAGTATTTT | CASSFQQGGSDTQYF | TRBJ2-3 | NA | 15 | few | TRBV5-1
TGTGCCAGCAGTCACGAAGGGGACTGGCGTATGAATGAGCAGTTCTTC | CASSHEGDWRMNEQFF | TRBJ2-1 | NA | 16 | NA | TRBV27
TGTGCCAGCAGCCTCTGGGCTAGCGTTGTTCCTGAGCAGTTCTTC | CASSLWASVVPEQFF | TRBJ2-1 | NA | 15 | NA | TRBV2
TGCGCCAGCAGCACCAATAGCGGGAGGGAAACAGATACGCAGTATTTT | CASSTNSGRETDTQYF | TRBJ2-3 | TRBD2 | 16 | few | TRBV5-1
TGTGCCAGCAGCTTGGTTGTTGGAGGGACGGGCGGCTACACCTTC | CASSLVVGGTGGYTF | TRBJ1-2 | NA | 15 | NA | TRBV5-4
TGTGCCAGTAGTTTCAGGACAGGGACAGAGACCCAGTACTTC | CASSFRTGTETQYF | TRBJ2-5 | TRBD1 | 14 | NA | TRBV19
TGTGCCAGTATCCCGCGAAGGCAGGGGTATGATACCGGGGAGCTGTTTTTT | CASIPRRQGYDTGELFF | TRBJ2-2 | NA | 17 | NA | TRBV19
TGCGCCAGCAGCCCCTCTTACGGGGGGCCCCAAGAGACCCAGTACTTC | CASSPSYGGPQETQYF | TRBJ2-5 | NA | 16 | NA | TRBV4-1
TGCAGCGGAGTTTGGACAGCTCAGGGGACCCAGTACTTC | CSGVWTAQGTQYF | TRBJ2-5 | NA | 13 | NA | TRBV29-1
TGTGCCAGCAGGCGACAGGGCAATTCACCCCTCCACTTT | CASRRQGNSPLHF | TRBJ1-6 | TRBD1 | 13 | NA | TRBV6-5
TGTGCCAGCTCACCCTGGACTAGCGGGAACCTTTACAATGAGCAGTTCTTC | CASSPWTSGNLYNEQFF | TRBJ2-1 | TRBD2 | 17 | medium-sized | TRBV18
TGTGCCAGCAGAGATAATATGAACACTGAAGCTTTCTTT | CASRDNMNTEAFF | TRBJ1-1 | NA | 13 | NA | TRBV28
TGTGCCAGCAGTTCTACCCGACAGGGTAGGGATCAGCCCCAGCATTTT | CASSSTRQGRDQPQHF | TRBJ1-5 | TRBD1 | 16 | NA | TRBV27
TGTGCCAGCAGTTTCACGACAGGGGGTAGGAGTACTGAAGCTTTCTTT | CASSFTTGGRSTEAFF | TRBJ1-1 | TRBD1 | 16 | once | TRBV27
TGTGCCAGCAGCCAAGAAGGGCCCTACGAGCAGTACTTC | CASSQEGPYEQYF | TRBJ2-7 | NA | 13 | NA | TRBV14
TGCGCCAGCAGCTTTGACAGGCACACTGAAGCTTTCTTT | CASSFDRHTEAFF | TRBJ1-1 | NA | 13 | NA | TRBV5-1
TGCGCCAGCAGCTCAATTTATACAGGGGTGGGGAGAACTGAAGCTTTCTTT | CASSSIYTGVGRTEAFF | TRBJ1-1 | TRBD1 | 17 | NA | TRBV5-1
TGTGCCAGCAGTCTTTCAGGGGTCACCTACGAGCAGTACTTC | CASSLSGVTYEQYF | TRBJ2-7 | NA | 14 | medium-sized | TRBV7-9
TGCGCCAGCAGCCCAGCTCCTGGAAACACCATATATTTT | CASSPAPGNTIYF | TRBJ1-3 | NA | 13 | NA | TRBV4-1
TGCGCCAGCAGCACCGGGACTAGCGAGAACATTCAGTACTTC | CASSTGTSENIQYF | TRBJ2-4 | TRBD2 | 14 | NA | TRBV5-1
TGTGCCAGCCGGAGGGATAGCAATCAGCCCCAGCATTTT | CASRRDSNQPQHF | TRBJ1-5 | NA | 13 | NA | TRBV2
TGTGCCAGCAGATTTCCAGGTACCTACGAGCAGTACTTC | CASRFPGTYEQYF | TRBJ2-7 | NA | 13 | NA | TRBV28
TGTGCCAGCAGCTCCGGGACAGGGGCGTCACCCCTCCACTTT | CASSSGTGASPLHF | TRBJ1-6 | TRBD1 | 14 | NA | TRBV7-8
TGTGCCAGCAGAAAGGACGGACCCTCTGGAAACACCATATATTTT | CASRKDGPSGNTIYF | TRBJ1-3 | NA | 15 | few | TRBV5-5
TGTGCCAGCAGTTACGAGGGAGGCTCCTACAATGAGCAGTTCTTC | CASSYEGGSYNEQFF | TRBJ2-1 | NA | 15 | many | TRBV6-5
TGTGCCAGCAGCCAAGATGGTAGCGGGAGCGGGTTCACAGATACGCAGTATTTT | CASSQDGSGSGFTDTQYF | TRBJ2-3 | TRBD2 | 18 | NA | TRBV4-2
TGTGCCAGCAGTGAGGGTGTGGGGATGGAGACCCAGTACTTC | CASSEGVGMETQYF | TRBJ2-5 | NA | 14 | NA | TRBV6-1
TGTGCCAGCAGTTTTTTCTCTGGGATGAGGTCGAACACTGAAGCTTTCTTT | CASSFFSGMRSNTEAFF | TRBJ1-1 | NA | 17 | NA | TRBV28
TGTGCCAGCAGTGAAGGATATTACCCTTCCTACGAGCAGTACTTC | CASSEGYYPSYEQYF | TRBJ2-7 | NA | 15 | NA | TRBV2
TGTGCCAGCAGACCCGGGACAGCCTTACCTGGGGCCAACGTCCTGACTTTC | CASRPGTALPGANVLTF | TRBJ2-6 | TRBD1 | 17 | NA | TRBV7-9
TGTGCCAGCAGTACCGGGACAGGGCCCCTCAATGAGCAGTTCTTC | CASSTGTGPLNEQFF | TRBJ2-1 | TRBD1 | 15 | NA | TRBV6-5
TGTGCCAGCAGTGTGCGAGATGGGTCAGATACGCAGTATTTT | CASSVRDGSDTQYF | TRBJ2-3 | NA | 14 | NA | TRBV6-1
TGTGCCAGCAGTTACCACCGGGACCAAACCCTCGGGGGCACGTACTTC | CASSYHRDQTLGGTYF | TRBJ2-7 | NA | 16 | once | TRBV6-6